This is a list of T cell receptor beta chains from one sample in a study of metastatic and nonmetastatic thyroid tumors. Through MiXCR, TCRdb re-clonotyped the PCR reads. The repertoire includes tens of thousands of clones, roughly a quarter of them detected once, and around 15% sits in the top ten. The sequencing input was tumor tissue. These receptors came from a female donor with papillary thyroid cancer or a benign thyroid nodule (not recorded which). Some clones in this sample may be carry-over from other donors' samples. The CDR3 runs from the conserved cysteine through the conserved F or W. Each record gives: D gene, J gene, V gene, clone size, CDR3 protein, CDR3 DNA. D genes are given only for firm matches. Size is stated for part of the rows, as once, few or many counts, or as a class when the clone is expanded.

d_gene: NA; j_gene: TRBJ2-2; v_gene: TRBV24-1; abundance: many; CDR3aa: CATSTPLNTGELFF; CDR3nt: TGTGCCACCAGTACGCCCCTGAACACCGGGGAGCTGTTTTTT
d_gene: NA; j_gene: TRBJ2-3; v_gene: TRBV6-4; abundance: many; CDR3aa: CASSERGDTDTQYF; CDR3nt: TGTGCCAGCAGTGAACGGGGCGACACAGATACGCAGTATTTT
d_gene: NA; j_gene: TRBJ2-1; v_gene: TRBV6-5; abundance: few; CDR3aa: CASSYTESRNEQFF; CDR3nt: TGTGCCAGCAGTTACACGGAGAGTCGCAATGAGCAGTTCTTC
d_gene: NA; j_gene: TRBJ1-5; v_gene: TRBV19; abundance: many; CDR3aa: CASSPASDQPQHF; CDR3nt: TGTGCCAGTAGTCCCGCCAGTGATCAGCCCCAGCATTTT
d_gene: NA; j_gene: TRBJ2-7; v_gene: TRBV28; abundance: few; CDR3aa: CASSFIYEQYF; CDR3nt: TGTGCCAGCAGTTTTATATACGAGCAGTACTTC
d_gene: TRBD1; j_gene: TRBJ2-3; v_gene: TRBV6-5; abundance: NA; CDR3aa: CASSYYRGINTQYF; CDR3nt: TGTGCCAGCAGTTACTACAGGGGCATTAATACGCAGTATTTT
d_gene: NA; j_gene: TRBJ1-2; v_gene: TRBV12-3/TRBV12-4; abundance: medium-sized; CDR3aa: CASSLQNYGYTF; CDR3nt: TGTGCCAGCAGTTTACAGAACTATGGCTACACCTTC
d_gene: TRBD2; j_gene: TRBJ2-2; v_gene: TRBV10-2; abundance: NA; CDR3aa: CASRMITGLAGGGGELFF; CDR3nt: TGCGCCAGCCGTATGATCACCGGACTAGCGGGAGGTGGCGGGGAGCTGTTTTTT
d_gene: TRBD2; j_gene: TRBJ2-1; v_gene: TRBV11-2; abundance: NA; CDR3aa: CASSRTMTSGYNEQFF; CDR3nt: TGTGCCAGCAGCCGAACCATGACTAGCGGCTACAATGAGCAGTTCTTC
d_gene: NA; j_gene: TRBJ2-7; v_gene: TRBV27; abundance: NA; CDR3aa: CASSPRNDYEQYF; CDR3nt: TGTGCCAGCAGTCCCCGTAACGACTACGAGCAGTACTTC
d_gene: NA; j_gene: TRBJ1-1; v_gene: TRBV6-1; abundance: few; CDR3aa: CASIKRGGERAFF; CDR3nt: TGTGCCAGCATCAAAAGGGGGGGGGAAAGGGCTTTCTTT
d_gene: NA; j_gene: TRBJ2-1; v_gene: TRBV5-1; abundance: NA; CDR3aa: CASSVVGQGYNEQFF; CDR3nt: TGCGCCAGCAGTGTTGTCGGTCAAGGGTACAATGAGCAGTTCTTC
d_gene: NA; j_gene: TRBJ1-5; v_gene: TRBV12-3/TRBV12-4; abundance: few; CDR3aa: CASRDSNQPQHF; CDR3nt: TGTGCCAGCCGGGACAGCAATCAGCCCCAGCATTTT
d_gene: NA; j_gene: TRBJ2-2; v_gene: TRBV6-1; abundance: many; CDR3aa: CASCPRPGGELFF; CDR3nt: TGTGCCAGCTGCCCCCGCCCAGGCGGGGAGCTGTTTTTT
d_gene: TRBD2; j_gene: TRBJ2-1; v_gene: TRBV2; abundance: few; CDR3aa: CASQRESYNEQFF; CDR3nt: TGTGCCAGCCAGCGGGAGTCCTACAATGAGCAGTTCTTC
d_gene: TRBD1; j_gene: TRBJ1-4; v_gene: TRBV20-1; abundance: many; CDR3aa: CSATGGDRTFSTNEKLFF; CDR3nt: TGCAGTGCTACAGGAGGGGACAGGACCTTTTCAACTAATGAAAAACTGTTTTTT
d_gene: NA; j_gene: TRBJ1-1; v_gene: TRBV6-1; abundance: NA; CDR3aa: CASSQGRYTEAFF; CDR3nt: TGTGCCAGCAGCCAGGGGAGGTACACTGAAGCTTTCTTT
d_gene: NA; j_gene: TRBJ2-7; v_gene: TRBV6-1; abundance: NA; CDR3aa: CASSRDRSAYEQYF; CDR3nt: TGTGCCAGCAGCCGCGACAGGAGCGCCTACGAGCAGTACTTC
d_gene: NA; j_gene: TRBJ2-1; v_gene: TRBV7-9; abundance: many; CDR3aa: CASSLPLYNEQFF; CDR3nt: TGTGCCAGCAGCTTACCCCTTTACAATGAGCAGTTCTTC
d_gene: NA; j_gene: TRBJ1-2; v_gene: TRBV25-1; abundance: few; CDR3aa: CASSRNYGYTF; CDR3nt: TGTGCCAGCAGTCGGAACTATGGCTACACCTTC
d_gene: NA; j_gene: TRBJ2-7; v_gene: TRBV6-1; abundance: medium-sized; CDR3aa: CASSSGDAPYEQYF; CDR3nt: TGTGCCAGCAGTTCCGGGGACGCGCCCTACGAGCAGTACTTC
d_gene: NA; j_gene: TRBJ2-1; v_gene: TRBV9; abundance: many; CDR3aa: CASSVGGGTSYNEQFF; CDR3nt: TGTGCCAGCAGCGTAGGGGGGGGGACATCCTACAATGAGCAGTTCTTC
d_gene: NA; j_gene: TRBJ2-7; v_gene: TRBV20-1; abundance: NA; CDR3aa: CSALIFGGREQYF; CDR3nt: TGCAGTGCTCTAATCTTTGGGGGGCGGGAGCAGTACTTC
d_gene: TRBD2; j_gene: TRBJ2-2; v_gene: TRBV7-2; abundance: many; CDR3aa: CASSTSGGATGELFF; CDR3nt: TGTGCCAGCAGCACTAGCGGGGGGGCCACCGGGGAGCTGTTTTTT
d_gene: TRBD2; j_gene: TRBJ2-1; v_gene: TRBV20-1; abundance: NA; CDR3aa: CSAIAVLAVYNEQFF; CDR3nt: TGCAGTGCGATTGCCGTCCTAGCGGTCTACAATGAGCAGTTCTTC
d_gene: NA; j_gene: TRBJ1-5; v_gene: TRBV6-1; abundance: NA; CDR3aa: CASSVRKGQGGQPQHF; CDR3nt: TGTGCCAGCAGTGTTCGGAAAGGGCAGGGAGGGCAGCCCCAGCATTTT
d_gene: NA; j_gene: TRBJ1-1; v_gene: TRBV20-1; abundance: once; CDR3aa: CSARDLGSGQRDTEAFF; CDR3nt: TGCAGTGCTAGAGATCTGGGGTCGGGTCAGAGGGACACTGAAGCTTTCTTT
d_gene: TRBD1; j_gene: TRBJ1-2; v_gene: TRBV6-1; abundance: NA; CDR3aa: CASSEVGTGQGYTF; CDR3nt: TGTGCCAGCAGTGAAGTCGGGACAGGGCAAGGCTACACCTTC
d_gene: NA; j_gene: TRBJ2-7; v_gene: TRBV20-1; abundance: NA; CDR3aa: CSARAQGGSSEQYF; CDR3nt: TGCAGTGCTAGAGCCCAGGGGGGGAGCAGCGAGCAGTACTTC
d_gene: NA; j_gene: TRBJ1-2; v_gene: TRBV6-1; abundance: NA; CDR3aa: CASSAGTSYGCTF; CDR3nt: TGTGCCAGCAGTGCCGGGACATCCTATGGCTGCACCTTC
d_gene: NA; j_gene: TRBJ1-5; v_gene: TRBV28; abundance: few; CDR3aa: CASIPPEGPQHF; CDR3nt: TGTGCCAGCATTCCACCAGAGGGGCCCCAGCATTTT
d_gene: NA; j_gene: TRBJ2-7; v_gene: TRBV3-1; abundance: NA; CDR3aa: CASSQVRSRLAAYSYEQYF; CDR3nt: TGTGCCAGCAGCCAAGTGCGATCGCGGTTAGCTGCGTACTCCTACGAGCAGTACTTC
d_gene: NA; j_gene: TRBJ2-2; v_gene: TRBV29-1; abundance: many; CDR3aa: CSVERDGDTGELFF; CDR3nt: TGCAGCGTTGAACGGGATGGGGACACCGGGGAGCTGTTTTTT
d_gene: NA; j_gene: TRBJ1-3; v_gene: TRBV15; abundance: many; CDR3aa: CATSRDDRPGNTIYF; CDR3nt: TGTGCCACCAGCAGAGATGACAGGCCGGGAAACACCATATATTTT
d_gene: NA; j_gene: TRBJ1-2; v_gene: TRBV6-5; abundance: NA; CDR3aa: CASSYQQGSTNYGYTF; CDR3nt: TGTGCCAGCAGTTATCAGCAGGGGTCTACTAACTATGGCTACACCTTC
d_gene: NA; j_gene: TRBJ1-5; v_gene: TRBV27; abundance: NA; CDR3aa: CASRTRYSNQPQHF; CDR3nt: TGTGCCAGCAGGACCCGGTATAGCAATCAGCCCCAGCATTTT
d_gene: TRBD1; j_gene: TRBJ1-4; v_gene: TRBV30; abundance: many; CDR3aa: CAWSLRTGNEKLFF; CDR3nt: TGTGCCTGGAGTCTTCGGACAGGGAACGAAAAACTGTTTTTT
d_gene: NA; j_gene: TRBJ1-1; v_gene: TRBV3-1; abundance: NA; CDR3aa: CASSQGVMNTEAFF; CDR3nt: TGTGCCAGCAGCCAAGGGGTTATGAACACTGAAGCTTTCTTT
d_gene: NA; j_gene: TRBJ1-6; v_gene: TRBV7-3; abundance: medium-sized; CDR3aa: CASSLQGGDSPLHF; CDR3nt: TGTGCCAGCAGCTTACAGGGAGGGGATTCACCCCTCCACTTT
d_gene: NA; j_gene: TRBJ1-4; v_gene: TRBV6-1; abundance: many; CDR3aa: CASSEKGDVYEKLFF; CDR3nt: TGTGCCAGCAGTGAAAAAGGGGACGTTTATGAAAAACTGTTTTTT